A selection of T cell receptor beta chains follows, all from one sample in a study of CD8 T cells in ankylosing spondylitis. MiXCR was run by TCRdb on the 5' RACE reads, yielding one entry per CDR3 protein. The sample contains 250,000 or so distinct CDR3 sequences, 20% to 30% of which appear only once. Sequencing was performed on blood, either unsorted or a sorted T cell fraction (not recorded which). The receptors here all came from a male donor with ankylosing spondylitis or in good health (not recorded which). The CDR3 runs from the conserved cysteine through the conserved F or W. A D gene is named only where the DNA matches it firmly. Size is stated for part of the rows, as once, few or many counts, or as a class when the clone is expanded.

>TRBJ1-6|many|TRBV6-1|TRBD1
TGTGCCAGCAGAACCGGACAGGGTGGATCACCCCTCCACTTT
CASRTGQGGSPLHF
>TRBJ1-2|.|TRBV5-6|TRBD1
TGTGCCAGCAGCGGCGACAGGGGATTGAACTATGGCTACACCTTC
CASSGDRGLNYGYTF
>TRBJ2-7|.|TRBV10-3|TRBD1
TGTGCCATCAGGGACCCGGACAGGGGCTACGAGCAGTACTTC
CAIRDPDRGYEQYF
>TRBJ2-3|many|TRBV2|.
TGTGCCAGCAGAGGACGGACAACTAGCACAGATACGCAGTATTTT
CASRGRTTSTDTQYF
>TRBJ2-1|.|TRBV12-3/TRBV12-4|.
TGTGCCAGCAGTTTTCCCCCGGGCAATGAGCAGTTCTTC
CASSFPPGNEQFF
>TRBJ2-7|few|TRBV20-1|TRBD2
TGCAGTGCTAGAGATGAGCAAGGACTAGCGATTGGCGAGCAGTACTTC
CSARDEQGLAIGEQYF
>TRBJ1-2|many|TRBV5-5|.
TGTGCCAGCAGCTCGCCTGCCGGACAGCCCACTAACTATGGCTACACCTTC
CASSSPAGQPTNYGYTF
>TRBJ2-1|many|TRBV20-1|.
TGCAGTGGAGGGGGGTACCTTTACAATGAGCAGTTCTTC
CSGGGYLYNEQFF
>TRBJ2-7|few|TRBV20-1|.
TGCAGTGCTAGAGATCCCAGGAGGAACGAGCAGTACTTC
CSARDPRRNEQYF
>TRBJ2-3|many|TRBV20-1|.
TGCAGTGCTGTACAGGGCGTCGGAGATACGCAGTATTTT
CSAVQGVGDTQYF
>TRBJ2-5|many|TRBV7-6|TRBD1
TGTGCCAGCAGCACAGGACAGGGGTACCAAGAGACCCAGTACTTC
CASSTGQGYQETQYF
>TRBJ2-2|few|TRBV28|.
TGTGCCAGCAGTTTAACCCCTAGGAGATGGGAGCTGTTTTTT
CASSLTPRRWELFF
>TRBJ2-5|.|TRBV15|TRBD1
TGTGCCACCAGTGGGACAGGGGGAACGGAGACCCAGTACTTC
CATSGTGGTETQYF
>TRBJ2-3|.|TRBV6-1|.
TGTGCCAGCAGTGAACTTCTCCGAGATACGCAGTATTTT
CASSELLRDTQYF
>TRBJ2-1|few|TRBV7-2|TRBD2
TGTGCCAGCAGCTTCAGCGGGGGGGCGGGCACTGAGCAGTTCTTC
CASSFSGGAGTEQFF
>TRBJ1-6|.|TRBV20-1|.
TGCTGTGCTAGAGATGGTGCTTCCTTGAGCTATAATTCACCCCTCCACTTT
CCARDGASLSYNSPLHF
>TRBJ2-5|.|TRBV6-5|TRBD2
TGTGCCAGCAGTTACTCGTCGCTAGCGGGAGAGACCCAGTACTTC
CASSYSSLAGETQYF
>TRBJ2-3|.|TRBV20-1|TRBD2
TGCAGTGCTAGAGATCTCCGGGGGGGCCTGGATACGCAGTATTTT
CSARDLRGGLDTQYF
>TRBJ1-1|many|TRBV10-3|TRBD1
TGTGCCATCAGTGAAATCTCCGACAGGGACGGGGAAGCTTTCTTT
CAISEISDRDGEAFF